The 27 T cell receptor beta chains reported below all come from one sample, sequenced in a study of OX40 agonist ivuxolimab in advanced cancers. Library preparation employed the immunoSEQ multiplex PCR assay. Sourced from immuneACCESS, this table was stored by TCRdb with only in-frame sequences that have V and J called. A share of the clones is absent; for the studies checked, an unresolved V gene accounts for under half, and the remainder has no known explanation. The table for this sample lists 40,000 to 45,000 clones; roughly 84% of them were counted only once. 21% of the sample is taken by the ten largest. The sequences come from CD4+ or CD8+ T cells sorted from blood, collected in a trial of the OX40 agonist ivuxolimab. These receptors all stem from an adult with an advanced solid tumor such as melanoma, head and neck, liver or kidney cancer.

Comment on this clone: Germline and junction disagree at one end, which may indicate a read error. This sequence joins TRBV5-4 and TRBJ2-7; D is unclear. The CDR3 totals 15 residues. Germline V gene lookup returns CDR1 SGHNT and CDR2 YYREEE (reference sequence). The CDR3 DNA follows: TGCGCCAGCAGCCAAGATAGTAACAGTAGGTACGAGCAGTACTTC. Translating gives CASSQDSNSRYEQYF.

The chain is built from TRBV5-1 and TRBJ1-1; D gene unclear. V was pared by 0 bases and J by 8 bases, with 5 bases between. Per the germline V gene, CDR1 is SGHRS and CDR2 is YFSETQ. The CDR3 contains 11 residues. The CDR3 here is CASSLGEEAFF. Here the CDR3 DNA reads TGCGCCAGCAGCTTGGGGGAGGAAGCTTTCTTT.

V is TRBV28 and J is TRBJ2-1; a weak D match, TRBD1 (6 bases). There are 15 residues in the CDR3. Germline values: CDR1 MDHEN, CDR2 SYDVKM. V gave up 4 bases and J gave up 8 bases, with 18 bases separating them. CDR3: CASSSLDSRWHEQFF. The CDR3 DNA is TGTGCCAGCAGTTCATTGGACAGCCGGTGGCATGAGCAGTTCTTC.

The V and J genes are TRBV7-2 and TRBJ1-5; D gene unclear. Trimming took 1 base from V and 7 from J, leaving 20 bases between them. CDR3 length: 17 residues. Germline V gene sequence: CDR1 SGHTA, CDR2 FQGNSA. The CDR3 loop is CASSLGAGFEGQQPQHF. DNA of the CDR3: TGTGCCAGCAGCTTAGGAGCTGGGTTTGAGGGCCAGCAGCCCCAGCATTTT.

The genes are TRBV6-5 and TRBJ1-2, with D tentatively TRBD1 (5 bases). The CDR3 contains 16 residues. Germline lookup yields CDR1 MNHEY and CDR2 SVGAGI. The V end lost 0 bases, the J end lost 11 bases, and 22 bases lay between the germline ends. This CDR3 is CASSYSPSGQGFSYTF. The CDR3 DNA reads TGTGCCAGCAGTTACTCACCATCGGGGCAGGGATTCTCATACACCTTC.

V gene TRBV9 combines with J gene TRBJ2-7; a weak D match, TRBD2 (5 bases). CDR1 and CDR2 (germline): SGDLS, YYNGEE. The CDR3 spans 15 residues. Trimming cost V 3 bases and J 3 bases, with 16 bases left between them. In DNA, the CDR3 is TGTGCCAGCAGCGGCTTCGAGGGTTCTCACTACGAGCAGTACTTC. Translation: CASSGFEGSHYEQYF.

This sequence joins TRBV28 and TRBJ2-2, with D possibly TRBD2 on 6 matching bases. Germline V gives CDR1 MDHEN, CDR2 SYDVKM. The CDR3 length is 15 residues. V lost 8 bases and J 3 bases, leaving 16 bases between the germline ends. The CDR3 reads CASLSAGSYTGELFF. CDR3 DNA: TGTGCCAGCCTTAGTGCGGGGTCGTACACCGGGGAGCTGTTTTTT.

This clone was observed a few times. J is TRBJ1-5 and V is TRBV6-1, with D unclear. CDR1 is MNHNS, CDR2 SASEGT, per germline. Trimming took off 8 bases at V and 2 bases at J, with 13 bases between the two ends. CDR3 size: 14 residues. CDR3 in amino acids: CASYRDYGNQPQHF. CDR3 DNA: TGTGCCAGCTATAGGGATTATGGCAATCAGCCCCAGCATTTT.

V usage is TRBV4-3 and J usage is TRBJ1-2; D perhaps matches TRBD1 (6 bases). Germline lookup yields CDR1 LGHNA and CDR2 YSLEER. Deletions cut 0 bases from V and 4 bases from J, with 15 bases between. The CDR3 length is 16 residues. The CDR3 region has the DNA TGCGCCAGCAGCCAAGATTTCCCGGGGGCCTCCTATGGCTACACCTTC. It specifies CASSQDFPGASYGYTF.

CDR3 sequence: CASSIDRTSLYEQYV. The CDR3 nucleotides read TGTGCCAGCAGTATTGACAGGACTTCTCTATACGAGCAGTACGTC. The rearrangement links TRBV27 to TRBJ2-7, with D perhaps matching TRBD1 (6 bases). There are 15 residues in the CDR3. CDR1 is MNHEY and CDR2 is SMNVEV in the germline V gene (reference sequence). Deletions cut 5 bases from V and 4 bases from J, with 18 bases between.

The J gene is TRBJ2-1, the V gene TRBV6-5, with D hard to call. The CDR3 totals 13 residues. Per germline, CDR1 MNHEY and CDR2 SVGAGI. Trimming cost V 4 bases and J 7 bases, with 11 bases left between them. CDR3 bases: TGTGCCAGCAGTTCCCTCCAAGAGAATGAGCAGTTCTTC. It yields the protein CASSSLQENEQFF.

In nucleotides, the CDR3 is TGTGCCAGCAGTGGAGGACAGGTCGCCCCCGGGGAGCTGTTTTTT. Its protein is CASSGGQVAPGELFF. This chain uses TRBV2 with TRBJ2-2, with 7 nucleotides matching TRBD1. The CDR3 length is 15 residues. The V segment lost 4 bases and the J segment 6 bases; nucleotides outside the gene matches: 8. The germline CDR1 and CDR2 sequences are SNHLY and FYNNEI. Combining the CDR3 with reference TRBV2 and TRBJ2-2 gives the whole variable domain EPEVTQTPSHQVTQMGQEVILRCVPISNHLYFYWYRQILGQKVEFLVSFYNNEISEKSEIFDDQFSVERPDGSNFTLKIRSTKLEDSAMYFCASSGGQVAPGELFFGEGSRLTVL.

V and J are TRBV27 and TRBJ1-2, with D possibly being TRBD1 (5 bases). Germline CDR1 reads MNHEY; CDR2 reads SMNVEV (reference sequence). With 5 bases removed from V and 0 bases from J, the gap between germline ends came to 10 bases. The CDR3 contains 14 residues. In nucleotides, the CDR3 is TGTGCCAGCAGTCCCCAGGGAGCTAACTATGGCTACACCTTC. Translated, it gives CASSPQGANYGYTF.

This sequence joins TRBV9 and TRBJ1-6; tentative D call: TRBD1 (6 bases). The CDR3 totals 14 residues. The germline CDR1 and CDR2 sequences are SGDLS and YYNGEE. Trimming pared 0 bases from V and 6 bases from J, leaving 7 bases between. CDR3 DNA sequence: TGTGCCAGCAGCGTAGCAGGGGTTAATTCACCCCTCCACTTT. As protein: CASSVAGVNSPLHF.

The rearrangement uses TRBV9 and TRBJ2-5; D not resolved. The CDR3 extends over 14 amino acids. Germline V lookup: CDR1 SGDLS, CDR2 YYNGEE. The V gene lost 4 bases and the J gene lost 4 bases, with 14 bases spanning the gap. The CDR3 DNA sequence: TGTGCCAGCAGCCCCCCTTTTCGGCCAGAGACCCAGTACTTC. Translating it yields CASSPPFRPETQYF.

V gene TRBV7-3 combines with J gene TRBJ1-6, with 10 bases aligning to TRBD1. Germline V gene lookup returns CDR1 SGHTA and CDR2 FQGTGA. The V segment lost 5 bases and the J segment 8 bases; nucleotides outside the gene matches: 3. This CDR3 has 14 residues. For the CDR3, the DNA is TGTGCCAGCAGCCTGGGGACAGGGGATTCACCCCTCCACTTT. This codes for CASSLGTGDSPLHF.

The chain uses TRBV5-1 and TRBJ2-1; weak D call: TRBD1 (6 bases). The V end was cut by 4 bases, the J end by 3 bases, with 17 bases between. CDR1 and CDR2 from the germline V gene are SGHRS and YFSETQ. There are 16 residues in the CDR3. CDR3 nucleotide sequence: TGCGCCAGCAGCCCTAAGGACAGCGCTTACTACAATGAGCAGTTCTTC. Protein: CASSPKDSAYYNEQFF.

The DNA for the CDR3 is TGCGCCAGCAGTGAAGGTGTAAACTCTGGAAACACCATATATTTT. Residues: CASSEGVNSGNTIYF. The chain links TRBV10-1 to TRBJ1-3; D gene ambiguous. V dropped 3 bases and J dropped 0 bases, with 9 bases sitting between them. CDR1 and CDR2 from the germline V gene are WNHNN and SYGVQD (reference sequence). CDR3 size: 15 residues.

The CDR3 spells CASSQDRIGLETQYF. The CDR3 nucleotides are TGTGCCAGCAGCCAAGATCGTATAGGGCTGGAGACCCAGTACTTC. The chain combines TRBV14 with TRBJ2-5; D call uncertain. The germline V gene has CDR1 SGHDN and CDR2 FVKESK. V lost 0 bases and J lost 5, with 13 bases in between. This CDR3 contains 15 residues.

For the CDR3, the DNA is TGTGCCAGCAGCTTAGACCGCACAGGGTGGGACGAGCAGTACGTC. It codes for CASSLDRTGWDEQYV. This chain links TRBV11-1 with TRBJ2-7; the D gene is possibly TRBD1 (6 bases). The V gene lost 1 base and the J gene lost 5 bases, with 15 bases spanning the gap. Germline CDR1 SGHAT, CDR2 FQDESV (reference sequence). The CDR3 sequence is 15 residues long.

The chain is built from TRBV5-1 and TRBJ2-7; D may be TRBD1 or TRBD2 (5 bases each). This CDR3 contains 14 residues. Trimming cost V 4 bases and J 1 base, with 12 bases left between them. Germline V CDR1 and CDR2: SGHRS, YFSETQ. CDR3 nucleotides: TGCGCCAGCAGCCCCGGGGACGGGTCCTACGAGCAGTACGTC. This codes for CASSPGDGSYEQYV.

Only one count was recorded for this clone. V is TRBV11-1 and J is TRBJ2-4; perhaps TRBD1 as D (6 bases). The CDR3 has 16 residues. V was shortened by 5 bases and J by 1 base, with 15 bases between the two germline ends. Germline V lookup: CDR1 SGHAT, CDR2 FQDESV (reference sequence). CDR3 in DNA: TGTGCCAGCAGCGACCCACAGGGTGAGGCCAAAAACATTCAGTACTTC. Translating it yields CASSDPQGEAKNIQYF.

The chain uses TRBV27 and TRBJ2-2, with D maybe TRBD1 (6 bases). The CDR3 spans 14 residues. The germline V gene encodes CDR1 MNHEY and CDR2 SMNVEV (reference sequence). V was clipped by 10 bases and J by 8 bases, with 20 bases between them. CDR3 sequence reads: CATGGRTSPGELFF. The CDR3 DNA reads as TGTGCCACTGGGGGCCGCACTAGTCCTGGGGAGCTGTTTTTT.

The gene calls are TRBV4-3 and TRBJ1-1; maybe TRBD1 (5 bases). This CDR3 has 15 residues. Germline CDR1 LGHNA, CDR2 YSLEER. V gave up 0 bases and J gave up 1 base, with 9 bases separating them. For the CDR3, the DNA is TGCGCCAGCAGCCAAGATCAGGGAGCGAACACTGAAGCTTTCTTT. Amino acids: CASSQDQGANTEAFF.

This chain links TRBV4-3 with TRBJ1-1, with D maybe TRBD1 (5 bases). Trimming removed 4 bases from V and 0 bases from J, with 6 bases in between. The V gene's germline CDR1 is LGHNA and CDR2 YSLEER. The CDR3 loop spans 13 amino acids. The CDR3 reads CASSPTVNTEAFF. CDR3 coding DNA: TGCGCCAGCAGCCCGACAGTGAACACTGAAGCTTTCTTT.

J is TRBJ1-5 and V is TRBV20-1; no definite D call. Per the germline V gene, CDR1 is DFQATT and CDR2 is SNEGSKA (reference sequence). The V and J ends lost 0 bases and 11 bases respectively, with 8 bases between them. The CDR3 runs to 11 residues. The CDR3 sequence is CSAREARTQHF. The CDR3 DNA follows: TGCAGTGCTAGAGAGGCCCGGACCCAGCATTTT.

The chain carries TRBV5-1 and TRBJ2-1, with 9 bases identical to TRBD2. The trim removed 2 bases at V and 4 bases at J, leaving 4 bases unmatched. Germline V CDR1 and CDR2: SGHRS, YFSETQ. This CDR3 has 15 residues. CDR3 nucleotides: TGCGCCAGCAGCTTCCGCGGGGGGGATTACAATGAGCAGTTCTTC. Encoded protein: CASSFRGGDYNEQFF.